This T cell receptor (beta chain) emerged from a study of cytomegalovirus exposure and HLA in healthy donors. Study background: Among about 380 genotyped donors, approximately 80% fell in the Caucasian-associated ancestry cluster. General study results and limits: Associated with cytomegalovirus, according to the listing, were 150 to 200 TCR beta chains. Most TCR sequences showed up rarely, but some public TCRs showed up in many donors.

The study ran its PCR with 60 Vbeta and 13 Jbeta primers. The data were produced by immunoSEQ multiplex PCR, yet TCRdb's version contains in-frame clones alone and is incomplete. The data show about 180,000 clones, over 70% seen once. Trimming cost V 5 bases and J 4 bases; bases outside gene matches: 4. The germline CDR1 and CDR2 sequences are SQVTM and ANQGSEA. The CDR3 contains 15 residues. Notes on this clone: What it recognizes is unknown.

Sequencing was performed on PBMCs. The clonotype was recovered from a man aged 18 to 29 in good health and CMV-seronegative. The rearrangement uses TRBV29-1 and TRBJ2-1, with 14 bases fitting TRBD2. The CDR3, as DNA: TGCAGCGTTCGTGGGACTAGCGGGAGTTACAATGAGCAGTTCTTC. This sequence encodes CSVRGTSGSYNEQFF.